This TCR beta chain comes out of a study of spatial heterogeneity in lung cancer. In the study overall: Each distinct TCR and UMI combination averaged more than ten appearances in raw reads. Study results and caveats: Intratumoral expanded alpha and beta TCR counts were found to track tumor mutation counts.

This clonotype was observed at least ten times. Antigen: not known. Since it is a stray read in a library aimed at alpha chains, this beta chain has a size that is not meaningful. Time point here: sample taken at primary tumor resection. The authors sequenced whole RNA from tumor, nontumor lung or frozen PBMC without sorting. The CDR3 covers 12 residues. Germline V gives CDR1 DFQATT, CDR2 SNEGSKA (reference sequence). V lost 3 bases to trimming and J lost 7 bases, with 13 bases between them. TCRdb reanalysed the 5' RACE reads using MiXCR and keeps one entry per CDR3 protein. The data contain 16,000 or so distinct CDR3 sequences, 5.5% to 6.5% of them singletons.

This chain uses TRBV20-1 with TRBJ2-7; unclear D gene. This TCR was recovered from a female donor with early-stage non-small cell lung cancer. Sequencing used lung tumor tissue, obtained at surgery. CDR3 sequence: CSASTRSGEQYF. The CDR3 DNA is TGCAGTGCTAGTACCAGGTCTGGGGAGCAGTACTTC.